Listed below are T cell receptor beta chains from one sample, sequenced in a study of OX40 agonist ivuxolimab in advanced cancers. Here immunoSEQ multiplex PCR was the method, and the copy in TCRdb shows in-frame clones only, minus some. The repertoire includes under 80,000 clones, 92% of them detected once, and roughly a tenth sits in the top ten. Sequenced here: CD4+ or CD8+ T cells sorted from blood, sampled in a trial of the OX40 agonist ivuxolimab. The source is an adult with an advanced solid tumor such as melanoma, head and neck, liver or kidney cancer. The CDR3 runs from the conserved cysteine through the conserved F or W.

TRBJ2-7 | TRBV2 | CASSERITYEQYF
TRBJ2-1 | TRBV4-1 | CASSQVPRDEQFF
TRBJ2-1 | TRBV9 | CASGDSPYNEQFF
TRBJ2-7 | TRBV7-6 | CASSPGVGYEQYF
TRBJ1-5 | TRBV9 | CASSGGYSNQPQHF
TRBJ2-3 | TRBV7-9 | CASSFPSGGDLLDTQYF
TRBJ1-3 | TRBV9 | CASKDGNTIYF
TRBJ2-1 | TRBV7-6 | CASSQGASGGNEQFF
TRBJ1-1 | TRBV11-2 | CASSPKPNRGDTEAFF
TRBJ1-1 | TRBV7-9 | CASSLVQPNEAFF
TRBJ2-7 | TRBV29-1 | CSVESQETSYEQYF
TRBJ1-2 | TRBV30 | CAWNSPGDNYGYTF
TRBJ2-5 | TRBV4-1 | CASSQDRTGAQETQYF
TRBJ2-3 | TRBV5-1 | CASSFGLAGADTQYF
TRBJ1-2 | TRBV5-4 | CASSLTGPNYGYTF
TRBJ2-1 | TRBV27 | CASSLSGSNEQFF
NA | TRBV5-6 | CASRYYRGLRDEQYF
TRBJ2-5 | TRBV9 | CASSVAGHQETQYF
TRBJ1-1 | TRBV2 | CASSDRGTEAFF
TRBJ2-2 | TRBV5-1 | CASSFPGSVGNTGELFF
TRBJ2-1 | TRBV7-8 | CASSLRLAGVWNEQFF
TRBJ1-2 | TRBV30 | CAWSGGHGDGYTF